This T cell receptor beta chain was profiled in a study of cytomegalovirus exposure and HLA in healthy donors. For this clone: What it recognizes is unknown.

CDR3 length equals 15 residues. V lost 6 bases and J 6 bases, leaving 19 bases between the germline ends. The V gene's germline CDR1 is MNHNS and CDR2 SASEGT. This PCR relied on a set of 60 Vbeta primers and 13 Jbeta primers. The repertoire was sequenced with immunoSEQ multiplex PCR; TCRdb's copy has only in-frame clones and lacks some. The listing records approximately 70,000 clones. Points from the study as a whole: Earlier findings revealed that most TCR beta V segments proved productive either about 87% or about 30% of the time. Per published reports, the classifier diagnosed cytomegalovirus status with high specificity and sensitivity.

The sequencing sample was made of PBMCs. The chain combines TRBV6-1 with TRBJ2-3, with unresolved D. The source is a middle-aged woman in good health and CMV-seropositive. The CDR3 DNA sequence: TGTGCCAGCAGCCTCAACCCTGGCAGTACGGATACGCAGTATTTT. It codes for CASSLNPGSTDTQYF.